Included here is one T cell receptor beta chain sequence, with context. Its antigen is unknown. Base qualities are not at hand, and no much larger clone is one base apart. This entry comes from a study of monozygotic twins with cystic fibrosis (dated by TCRdb to the early 2020s). Regarding the research as a whole: About 3 micrograms of fragmented DNA went through roughly 15 PCR cycles to produce barcoded libraries. Twins were ranked among 800 to 1,100 cohort participants for weight-for-height and FEVPerc (FEV1 disease centile) at the day of blood sampling. The cohort included ten female and six male twin pairs, mostly children and adolescents, aged roughly 2.0 to 40 years with a median of about 8.8 years. To assess genetic influence on V and J gene usage, the study compared TCR beta repertoires within and across 16 monozygotic twin pairs with cystic fibrosis. Data for three of the twin pairs had been reported previously in another context.

The CDR3 goes from the cysteine to the phenylalanine over 15 residues. Left in the record is the CDR3 DNA by itself, 45 bases read in frame from the first base. V is cut by 0 bases and J by 0 bases, and the space between the germline ends is 8 bases. The germline V gene encodes CDR1 SNHLY and CDR2 FYNNEI. Overall results and qualifications from the work: The greatest similarity to the co-twin was observed for V gene usage in 13 of 16 pairs and for J usage in 8 of 16 pairs, which suggested genetic constraints. Sharing of nucleotide-identical clonotypes was significantly greater within monozygotic CF twin pairs than between unrelated CF individuals (P = 0.000026, Mann-Whitney). Simpson clonality was generally low (median about 0.0095), suggesting a naive-dominated repertoire, with higher clonality in the most severely affected patients. Only a small cohort was studied, and no association of shared CDR3 numbers with age, concordance or disease severity was found.

The twin pairs came from the European Cystic Fibrosis Twin and Sibling Study Cohort, which recruited patients from 150 to 200 CF clinics across 14 European countries. Zygosity and CFTR genotype were verified in-house, and zygosity was tested by multiplex PCR of nine short tandem repeat loci. Peripheral blood was sampled from each twin, with clinical parameters recorded on the day of blood sampling. Phenol/chloroform extraction was used to isolate genomic DNA from peripheral blood cells, and the DNA was then kept in TE buffer at 4 degrees C. TCR beta CDR3 regions were amplified by multiplex PCR with the immunoSEQ immune profiling system according to the manufacturer's instructions. An Illumina NextSeq system was used for sequencing. Per the source publication's procedure: Sequence data were processed on the immunoSEQ Analyzer platform, and clonality was calculated as the square root of Simpson's index of productive rearrangements. Jensen-Shannon distance served as the measure of similarity in V and J usage, while OLGA was used to compute CDR3 generation probabilities. Shared CDR3 sequences were searched against the immuneACCESS database (August 2020) and VDJdb (December 2020). The table was pulled from immuneACCESS by TCRdb, which kept in-frame rearrangements only. Such tables lose some clones; where checked, under half of the loss comes from unresolved V genes, and the rest has no known cause. For V, J and clone size, that table is used; D and trimming come from the DNA. In this sample the table shows 30,000 to 40,000 clones, around 66% of which occur a single time. Over 0.75% of the sample belongs to the ten largest clones.

The TCR originated in a girl aged 10 to 17 with cystic fibrosis. Sample: blood. The rearranged chain carries TRBV2 and TRBJ1-2; the D gene remains uncertain. The nucleotides are TGTGCCAGCAGTGAAGCCTCGAGTCCTAACTATGGCTACACCTTC. This codes for CASSEASSPNYGYTF.